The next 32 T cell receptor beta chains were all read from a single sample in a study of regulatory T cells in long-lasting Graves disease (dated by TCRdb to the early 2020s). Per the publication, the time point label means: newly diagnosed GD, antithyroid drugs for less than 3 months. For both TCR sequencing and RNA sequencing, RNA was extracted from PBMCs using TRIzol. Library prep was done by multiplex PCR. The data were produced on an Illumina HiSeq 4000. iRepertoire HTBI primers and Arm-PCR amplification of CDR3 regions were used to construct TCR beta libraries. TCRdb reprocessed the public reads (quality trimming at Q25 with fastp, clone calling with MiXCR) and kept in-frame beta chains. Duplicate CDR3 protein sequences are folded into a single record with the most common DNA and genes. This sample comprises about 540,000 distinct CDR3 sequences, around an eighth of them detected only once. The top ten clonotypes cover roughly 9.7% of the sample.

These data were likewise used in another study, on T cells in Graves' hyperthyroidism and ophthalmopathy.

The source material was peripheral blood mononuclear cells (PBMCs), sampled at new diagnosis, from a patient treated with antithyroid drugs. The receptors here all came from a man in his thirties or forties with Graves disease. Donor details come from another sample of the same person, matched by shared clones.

The CDR3: CASSPKGQANNSPLHF. Here the CDR3 DNA reads TGTGCCAGCAGCCCCAAAGGACAGGCTAATAATTCACCCCTCCACTTT. This chain joins TRBV13 and TRBJ1-6, with 7 bases matching TRBD1. V trimming: 5 bases; J trimming: 5 bases; junction bases outside the gene matches: 9. In germline, CDR1 is PRHDT, CDR2 FYEKMQ (reference sequence). This CDR3 contains 16 residues.

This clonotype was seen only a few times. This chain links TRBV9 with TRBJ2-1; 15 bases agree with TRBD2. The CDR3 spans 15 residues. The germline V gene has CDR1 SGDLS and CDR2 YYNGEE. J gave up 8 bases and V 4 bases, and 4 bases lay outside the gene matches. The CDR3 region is CASSPGLAGGDEQFF. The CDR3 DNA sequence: TGTGCCAGCAGCCCTGGACTAGCGGGAGGGGATGAGCAGTTCTTC.

CDR3 region: CATSDLSSGMYNEQFF. As DNA, the CDR3 is TGTGCCACCAGTGATTTGAGTAGCGGGATGTACAATGAGCAGTTCTTC. This sequence joins TRBV24-1 and TRBJ2-1, with TRBD2 identical over 8 bases. Germline V gives CDR1 KGHDR, CDR2 SFDVKD. V shed 0 bases, J shed 4 bases, and the junction held 4 bases outside the gene matches. CDR3 length: 16 amino acids.

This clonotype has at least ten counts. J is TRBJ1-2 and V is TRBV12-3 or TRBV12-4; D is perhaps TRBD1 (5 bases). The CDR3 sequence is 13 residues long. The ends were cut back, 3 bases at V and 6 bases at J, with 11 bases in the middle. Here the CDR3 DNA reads TGTGCCAGCAGTTTGGCACCAGGGAATGGCTACACCTTC. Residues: CASSLAPGNGYTF.

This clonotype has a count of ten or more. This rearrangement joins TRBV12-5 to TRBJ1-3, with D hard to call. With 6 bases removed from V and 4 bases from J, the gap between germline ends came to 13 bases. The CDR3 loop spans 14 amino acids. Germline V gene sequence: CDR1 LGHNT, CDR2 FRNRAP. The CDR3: CASGPRGRGNTIYF. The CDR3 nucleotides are TGTGCTAGTGGACCCCGAGGAAGAGGAAACACCATATATTTT.

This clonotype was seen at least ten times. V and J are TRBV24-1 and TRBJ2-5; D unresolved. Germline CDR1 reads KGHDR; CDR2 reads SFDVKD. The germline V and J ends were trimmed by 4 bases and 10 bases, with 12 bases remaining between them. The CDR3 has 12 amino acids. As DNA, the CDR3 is TGTGCCACCAGTGACCTGGGGATGAACCAGTACTTC. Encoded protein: CATSDLGMNQYF.

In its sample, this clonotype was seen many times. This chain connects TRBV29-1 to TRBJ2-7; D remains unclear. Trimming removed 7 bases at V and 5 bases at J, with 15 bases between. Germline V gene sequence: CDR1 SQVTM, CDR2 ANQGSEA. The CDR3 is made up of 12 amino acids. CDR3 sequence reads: CSARPAGHEQYF. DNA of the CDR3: TGCAGCGCTCGGCCGGCCGGCCACGAGCAGTACTTC.

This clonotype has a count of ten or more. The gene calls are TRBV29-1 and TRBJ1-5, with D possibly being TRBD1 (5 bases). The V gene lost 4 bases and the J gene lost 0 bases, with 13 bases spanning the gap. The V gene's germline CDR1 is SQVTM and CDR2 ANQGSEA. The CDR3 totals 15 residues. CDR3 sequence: CSVAGPGGSNQPQHF. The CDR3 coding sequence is TGCAGCGTTGCGGGGCCGGGCGGTAGCAATCAGCCCCAGCATTTT.

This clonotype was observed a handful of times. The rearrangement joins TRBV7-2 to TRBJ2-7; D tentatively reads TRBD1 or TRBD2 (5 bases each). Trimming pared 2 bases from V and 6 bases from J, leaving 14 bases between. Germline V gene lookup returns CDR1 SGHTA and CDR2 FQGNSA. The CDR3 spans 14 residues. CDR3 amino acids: CASSLNAGRGEQYF. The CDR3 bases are TGTGCCAGCAGCTTAAACGCGGGTAGGGGCGAGCAGTACTTC.

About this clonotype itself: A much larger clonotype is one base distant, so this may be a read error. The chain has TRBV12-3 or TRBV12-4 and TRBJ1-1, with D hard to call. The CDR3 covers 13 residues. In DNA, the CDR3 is TGTGCCAGCAGTCCCCAGGCGAACACTGGAGCTTTCTTT. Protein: CASSPQANTGAFF.

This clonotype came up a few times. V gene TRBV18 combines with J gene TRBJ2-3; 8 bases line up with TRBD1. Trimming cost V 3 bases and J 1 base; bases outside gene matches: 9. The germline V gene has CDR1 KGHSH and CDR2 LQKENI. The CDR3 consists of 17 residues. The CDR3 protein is CASSPLWTGSGTDTQYF. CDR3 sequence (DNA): TGTGCCAGCTCACCTCTCTGGACAGGGAGCGGCACAGATACGCAGTATTTT. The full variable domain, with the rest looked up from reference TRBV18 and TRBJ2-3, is NAGVMQNPRHLVRRRGQEARLRCSPMKGHSHVYWYRQLPEEGLKFMVYLQKENIIDESGMPKERFSAEFPKEGPSILRIQQVVRGDSAAYFCASSPLWTGSGTDTQYFGPGTRLTVL.

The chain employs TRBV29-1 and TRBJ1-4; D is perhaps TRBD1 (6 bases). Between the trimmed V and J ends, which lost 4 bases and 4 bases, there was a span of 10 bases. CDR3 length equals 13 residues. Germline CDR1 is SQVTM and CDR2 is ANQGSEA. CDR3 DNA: TGCAGCGTTGCCGGACAGAGTAATGAAAAACTGTTTTTT. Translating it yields CSVAGQSNEKLFF.

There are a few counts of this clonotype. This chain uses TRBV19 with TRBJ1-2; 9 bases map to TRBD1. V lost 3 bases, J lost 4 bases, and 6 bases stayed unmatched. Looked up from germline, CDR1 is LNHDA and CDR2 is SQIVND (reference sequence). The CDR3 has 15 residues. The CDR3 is CASSIPGQGSYGYTF. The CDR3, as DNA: TGTGCCAGTAGTATCCCGGGACAGGGTTCCTATGGCTACACCTTC.

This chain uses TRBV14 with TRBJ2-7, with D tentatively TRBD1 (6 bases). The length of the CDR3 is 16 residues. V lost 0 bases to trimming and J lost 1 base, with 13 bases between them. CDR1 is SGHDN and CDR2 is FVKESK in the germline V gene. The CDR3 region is CASSQENREISYEQYF. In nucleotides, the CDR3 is TGTGCCAGCAGCCAAGAAAACAGGGAAATATCCTACGAGCAGTACTTC. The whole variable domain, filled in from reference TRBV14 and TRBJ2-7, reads EAGVTQFPSHSVIEKGQTVTLRCDPISGHDNLYWYRRVMGKEIKFLLHFVKESKQDESGMPNNRFLAERTGGTYSTLKVQPAELEDSGVYFCASSQENREISYEQYFGPGTRLTVT.

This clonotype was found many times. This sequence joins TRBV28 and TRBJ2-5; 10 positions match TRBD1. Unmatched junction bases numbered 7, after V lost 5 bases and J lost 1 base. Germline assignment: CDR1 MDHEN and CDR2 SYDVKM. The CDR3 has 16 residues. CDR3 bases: TGTGCCAGCAGTCAACCGGGACAGGGGATCCAAGAGACCCAGTACTTC. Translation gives CASSQPGQGIQETQYF.

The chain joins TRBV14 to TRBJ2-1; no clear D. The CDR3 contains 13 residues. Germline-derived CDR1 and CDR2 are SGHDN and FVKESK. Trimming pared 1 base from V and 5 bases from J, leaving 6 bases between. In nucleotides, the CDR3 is TGTGCCAGCAGCCAAGGATGGGACAATGAGCAGTTCTTC. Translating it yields CASSQGWDNEQFF.

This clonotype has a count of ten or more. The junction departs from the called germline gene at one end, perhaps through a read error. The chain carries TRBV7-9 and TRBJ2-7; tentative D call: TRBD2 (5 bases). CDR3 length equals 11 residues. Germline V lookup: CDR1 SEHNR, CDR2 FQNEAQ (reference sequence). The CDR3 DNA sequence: TGTGCCAGCAGCTCGGACTCGGACTCTCACTTC. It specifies CASSSDSDSHF.

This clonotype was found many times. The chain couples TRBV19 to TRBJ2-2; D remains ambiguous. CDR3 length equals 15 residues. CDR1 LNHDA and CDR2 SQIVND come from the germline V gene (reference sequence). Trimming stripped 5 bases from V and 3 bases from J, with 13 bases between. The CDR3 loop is CASSPALWYTGELFF. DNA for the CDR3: TGTGCCAGTAGTCCCGCCCTATGGTACACCGGGGAGCTGTTTTTT.

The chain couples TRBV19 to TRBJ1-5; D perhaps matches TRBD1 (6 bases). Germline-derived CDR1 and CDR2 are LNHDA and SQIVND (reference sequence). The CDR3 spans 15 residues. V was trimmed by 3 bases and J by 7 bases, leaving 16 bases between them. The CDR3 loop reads CASSIIRGPSQPQHF. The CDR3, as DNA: TGTGCCAGTAGTATTATTCGGGGGCCAAGCCAGCCCCAGCATTTT.

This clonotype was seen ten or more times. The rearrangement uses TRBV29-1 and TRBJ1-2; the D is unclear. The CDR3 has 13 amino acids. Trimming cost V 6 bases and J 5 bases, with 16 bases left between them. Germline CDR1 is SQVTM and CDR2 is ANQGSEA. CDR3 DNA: TGCAGCGTGGGCCCCGACGGAGATTATGGCTACACCTTC. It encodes CSVGPDGDYGYTF.

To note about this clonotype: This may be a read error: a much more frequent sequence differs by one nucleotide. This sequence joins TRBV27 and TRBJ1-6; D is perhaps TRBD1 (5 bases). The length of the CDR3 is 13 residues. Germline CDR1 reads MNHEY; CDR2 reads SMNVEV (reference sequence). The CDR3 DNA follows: TGTGCCAGCAGTTTATCACGGGGCTCACCCCCCCACTTT. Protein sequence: CASSLSRGSPPHF.

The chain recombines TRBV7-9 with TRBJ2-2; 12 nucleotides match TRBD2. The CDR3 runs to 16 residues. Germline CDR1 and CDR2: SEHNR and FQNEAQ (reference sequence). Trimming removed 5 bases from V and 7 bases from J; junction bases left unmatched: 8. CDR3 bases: TGTGCCAGCAGCCGGCGGACTAGCGGGATGGGCGGGGAGCTGTTTTTT. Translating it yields CASSRRTSGMGGELFF.

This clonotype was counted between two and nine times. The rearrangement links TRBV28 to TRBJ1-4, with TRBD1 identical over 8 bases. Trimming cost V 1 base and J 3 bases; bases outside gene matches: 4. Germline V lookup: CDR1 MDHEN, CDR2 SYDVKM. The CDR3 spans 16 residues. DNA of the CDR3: TGTGCCAGCAGTTTATTCCACAGGGGGTCTAATGAAAAACTGTTTTTT. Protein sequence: CASSLFHRGSNEKLFF. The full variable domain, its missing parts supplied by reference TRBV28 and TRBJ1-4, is DVKVTQSSRYLVKRTGEKVFLECVQDMDHENMFWYRQDPGLGLRLIYFSYDVKMKEKGDIPEGYSVSREKKERFSLILESASTNQTSMYLCASSLFHRGSNEKLFFGSGTQLSVL.

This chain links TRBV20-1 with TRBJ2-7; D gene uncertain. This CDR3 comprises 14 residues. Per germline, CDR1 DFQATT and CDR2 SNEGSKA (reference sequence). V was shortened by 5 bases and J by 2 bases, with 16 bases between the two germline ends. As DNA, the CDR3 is TGCAGTGCTTACCCCCCGCACGGACCCTACGAGCAGTACTTC. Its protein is CSAYPPHGPYEQYF.

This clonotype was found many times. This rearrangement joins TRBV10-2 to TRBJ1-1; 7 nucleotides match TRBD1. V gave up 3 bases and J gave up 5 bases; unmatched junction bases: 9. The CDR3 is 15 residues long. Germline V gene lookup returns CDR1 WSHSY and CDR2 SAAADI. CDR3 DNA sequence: TGCGCCAGCAGTGAACCCCGCAGGGGGGGAACTGAAGCTTTCTTT. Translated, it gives CASSEPRRGGTEAFF.

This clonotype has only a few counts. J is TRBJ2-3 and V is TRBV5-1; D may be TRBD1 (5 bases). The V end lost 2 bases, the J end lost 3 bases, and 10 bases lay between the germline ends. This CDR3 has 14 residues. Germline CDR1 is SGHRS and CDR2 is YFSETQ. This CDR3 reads CASSFSGWTDTQYF. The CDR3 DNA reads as TGCGCCAGCAGCTTCTCAGGGTGGACAGATACGCAGTATTTT.

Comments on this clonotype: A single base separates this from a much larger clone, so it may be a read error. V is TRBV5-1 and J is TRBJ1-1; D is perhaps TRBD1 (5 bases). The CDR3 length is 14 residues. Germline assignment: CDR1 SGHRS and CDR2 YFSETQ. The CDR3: CVSSRGIMNTEAFF. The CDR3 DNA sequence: TGCGTCAGCAGCCGGGGCATCATGAACACTGAAGCTTTCTTT.

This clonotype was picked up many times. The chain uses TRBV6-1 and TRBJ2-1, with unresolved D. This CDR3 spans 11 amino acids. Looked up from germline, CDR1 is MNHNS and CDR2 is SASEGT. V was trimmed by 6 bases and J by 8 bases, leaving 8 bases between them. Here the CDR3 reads CASRVRHEQFF. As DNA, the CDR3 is TGTGCCAGCAGAGTAAGGCATGAGCAGTTCTTC.

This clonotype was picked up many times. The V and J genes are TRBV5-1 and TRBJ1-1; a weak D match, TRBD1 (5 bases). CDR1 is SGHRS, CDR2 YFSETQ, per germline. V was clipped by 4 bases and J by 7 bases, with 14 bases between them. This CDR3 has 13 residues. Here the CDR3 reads CASSRNVGGEAFF. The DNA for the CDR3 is TGCGCCAGCAGCCGCAACGTGGGGGGTGAAGCTTTCTTT.

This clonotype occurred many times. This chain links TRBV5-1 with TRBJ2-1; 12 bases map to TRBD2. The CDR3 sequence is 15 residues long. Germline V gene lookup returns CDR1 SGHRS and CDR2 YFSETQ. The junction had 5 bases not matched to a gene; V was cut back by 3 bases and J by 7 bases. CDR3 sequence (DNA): TGCGCCAGCAGCTCTCTAGCGGGAGGGCCAAATGAGCAGTTCTTC. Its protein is CASSSLAGGPNEQFF.

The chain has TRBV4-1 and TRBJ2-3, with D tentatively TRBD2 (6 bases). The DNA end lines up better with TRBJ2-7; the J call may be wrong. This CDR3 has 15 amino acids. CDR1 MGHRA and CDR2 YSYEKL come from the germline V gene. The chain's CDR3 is CASSQRGAGIFEQYF. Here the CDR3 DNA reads TGCGCCAGCAGCCAACGCGGGGCGGGAATTTTTGAGCAGTACTTC.

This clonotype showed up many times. The CDR3 bases are TGTGCCAGCAGCGCTCGAGCAGCACGAGATACGCAGTATTTT. This translates into CASSARAARDTQYF. The chain joins TRBV9 to TRBJ2-3; no clear D. CDR1 is SGDLS, CDR2 YYNGEE, per germline. V gave up 3 bases and J gave up 5 bases, with 13 bases separating them. The CDR3 extends over 14 amino acids. Combining the CDR3 with reference TRBV9 and TRBJ2-3 gives the whole variable domain DSGVTQTPKHLITATGQRVTLRCSPRSGDLSVYWYQQSLDQGLQFLIQYYNGEERAKGNILERFSAQQFPDLHSELNLSSLELGDSALYFCASSARAARDTQYFGPGTRLTVL.